Listed below are T cell receptor beta chains from one sample, sequenced in a study of control samples from healthy donors and cancer patients. Using immunoSEQ multiplex PCR, the repertoire was profiled, and TCRdb retains in-frame clones only, with some absent. The data show over 150,000 clones, roughly 92% seen once. The specimen sequenced was blood. The receptors come from a woman aged 18-29 years in good health. Each CDR3 is given with its conserved first and last residue. A D gene is named only where the DNA matches it firmly. The listing skips clone size in some rows; elsewhere it reads once, few, many or a size class.

v_gene	j_gene	abundance	d_gene	CDR3nt	CDR3aa
TRBV5-6	TRBJ2-3	NA	TRBD1	TGTGCCAGCAGGTGGACAGGGGACGATACGCAGTATTTT	CASRWTGDDTQYF
TRBV6-5	TRBJ1-6	NA	NA	TGTGCCACTCGGACAGTCTATAATTCACCCCTCCACTTT	CATRTVYNSPLHF
TRBV27	TRBJ2-2	few	TRBD2	TGTGCCAGCAGTTCGACTAGCTCCGGGGAGCTGTTTTTT	CASSSTSSGELFF
TRBV19	TRBJ2-2	NA	TRBD1	TGTGCCAGTAGTCCGACAGGGGGGAACACCGGGGAGCTGTTTTTT	CASSPTGGNTGELFF
TRBV7-2	TRBJ2-3	NA	TRBD2	TGTGCCAGCAGCTTAGTTCCAGCGGGAGAATTAGATACGCAGTATTTT	CASSLVPAGELDTQYF
TRBV29-1	TRBJ2-6	NA	NA	TGCAGCGCACTTAGGGCCGAATTACCCTCTGGGGCCAACGTCCTGACTTTC	CSALRAELPSGANVLTF
TRBV5-8	TRBJ1-6	NA	NA	TGTGCCAGCAGCTTGAGCGGAGGAGTGGGTTCACCCCTCCACTTT	CASSLSGGVGSPLHF
TRBV2	TRBJ1-6	NA	NA	TGTGCCACCAAGGGGTACTCACCCCTCCACTTT	CATKGYSPLHF
TRBV19	TRBJ2-3	once	TRBD2	TGTGCCAGTAGTTCTAGGACTAGCGGGAGTATCGATACGCAGTATTTT	CASSSRTSGSIDTQYF
TRBV7-3	TRBJ2-6	NA	TRBD1	TGTGCCAGCAGCTTAACAGGGGGCGCTGGGGCCAACGTCCTGACTTTC	CASSLTGGAGANVLTF
TRBV5-1	TRBJ2-3	NA	NA	TGCGCCAGCAGCCCTGAGCGGGCAGATACGCAGTATTTT	CASSPERADTQYF
TRBV12-3/TRBV12-4	TRBJ1-6	NA	NA	TGTGCCAGCAGTGAGATAGACGGTTCACCCCTCCACTTT	CASSEIDGSPLHF
TRBV6-6	TRBJ2-3	NA	NA	TGTGCCAGCAGTACGGAGGGAGATACGCAGTATTTT	CASSTEGDTQYF
TRBV7-2	TRBJ1-5	NA	NA	TGTGCCAGCAGCTTAGGAGGGACTAGCAATCAGCCCCAGCATTTT	CASSLGGTSNQPQHF
TRBV29-1	TRBJ2-3	NA	NA	TGCAGCGTTGATGGGACCCGACACACAGATACGCAGTATTTT	CSVDGTRHTDTQYF
TRBV6-5	TRBJ2-1	NA	NA	TGTGCCAGCCAGGGGTTTGCTGGTAATGAGCAGTTCTTC	CASQGFAGNEQFF
TRBV5-1	TRBJ1-3	NA	NA	TGCGCCAGCAGCTTGGCCGGGGCAGCGGGGGCTGGAAACACCATATATTTT	CASSLAGAAGAGNTIYF
TRBV6-4	TRBJ1-2	NA	NA	TGTGCCAGCAGTTTCGACTTCTCGGGGGTCTATGGCTACACCTTC	CASSFDFSGVYGYTF
TRBV28	TRBJ2-5	NA	NA	TGTGCCAGCAGGCGACAGGGAGGAGTGGAGACCCAGTACTTC	CASRRQGGVETQYF
TRBV5-8	TRBJ2-1	NA	NA	TGTGCCGTGGGCGGTTACAATGAGCAGTTCTTC	CAVGGYNEQFF
TRBV6-5	TRBJ2-7	NA	NA	TGTGCCAGCAATACCTTAAGAGGGCCCGAGCAGTACTTC	CASNTLRGPEQYF
TRBV4-2	TRBJ1-1	NA	NA	TGTGCCAGCAGCCAAGAGGTTTTAACTGAAGCTTTCTTT	CASSQEVLTEAFF
TRBV5-1	TRBJ1-1	NA	NA	TGCGCCAGCCGACTGACTGAGAACACTGAAGCTTTCTTT	CASRLTENTEAFF
TRBV7-2	TRBJ2-5	NA	NA	TGTGCCAGCAGCTCAGGCGGGGGTCGAGGGGGGAGAGAGACCCAGTACTTC	CASSSGGGRGGRETQYF
TRBV7-2	TRBJ1-3	NA	NA	TGTGCCAGCAGCTTAGGAGGAGAGGCAGGAAACACCATATATTTT	CASSLGGEAGNTIYF
TRBV6-5	TRBJ1-1	NA	TRBD1	TGTGCCAGCACTCCTTTCGGGACAGCCAATGAAGCTTTCTTT	CASTPFGTANEAFF
TRBV5-1	TRBJ1-1	few	NA	TGCGCCAGCAGCTGGGGAGACAGGAACCGTGTTGAAGCTTTCTTT	CASSWGDRNRVEAFF
TRBV7-3	TRBJ2-7	NA	NA	TGTGCCAGCAGCTTAACCCAGGGTCTCGAGCAGTACTTC	CASSLTQGLEQYF
TRBV18	TRBJ1-2	NA	NA	TGTGCCAGCTCACCAGGGCCGAACTATGGCTACACCTTC	CASSPGPNYGYTF
TRBV11-2	TRBJ2-2	NA	NA	TGTGCCAGCAGCTTTGGACAGCTCACCGGGGAGCTGTTTTTT	CASSFGQLTGELFF
TRBV19	TRBJ1-5	NA	NA	TGTGCCAGTAGTATAGGCAGGACCTATAGCAATCAGCCCCAGCATTTT	CASSIGRTYSNQPQHF
TRBV6-2/TRBV6-3	TRBJ1-6	NA	NA	TGTGCCAGCAGTTACCTGGCCAGGGTTGATTCACCCCTCCACTTT	CASSYLARVDSPLHF
TRBV19	TRBJ1-3	few	NA	TGTGCCAGTAGTCCGGGACACCAGAGCTCTGGAAACACCATATATTTT	CASSPGHQSSGNTIYF
TRBV4-3	TRBJ2-6	NA	NA	TGCGCCAGCAGCCAAGCTGGGCCCGGGGCCAACGTCCTGACTTTC	CASSQAGPGANVLTF
TRBV24-1	TRBJ1-2	NA	NA	TGTGCCACCAGTGATTTCAGGGTAAACTATGGCTACACCTTC	CATSDFRVNYGYTF
TRBV7-2	TRBJ1-3	NA	TRBD1	TGTGCCAGCAGCGAGGGACAGGGAGTCGGAAACACCATATATTTT	CASSEGQGVGNTIYF
TRBV7-9	TRBJ1-4	NA	NA	TGTGCCAGCAGCCCCCTGGGGCCTGCAACTAATGAAAAACTGTTTTTT	CASSPLGPATNEKLFF
TRBV5-5	TRBJ2-7	NA	TRBD1	TGTGCCAGCAGCTCTCGCCGGACAGGCTCAGGGGGAGAGCAGTACTTC	CASSSRRTGSGGEQYF
TRBV7-2	TRBJ1-5	few	NA	TGTGCCAGCAGCCCCGACAGGACACAGCCCCAGCATTTT	CASSPDRTQPQHF
TRBV2	TRBJ2-1	NA	NA	TGTGCCAGCAGCATACTACCCCTAGAGCAGTTCTTC	CASSILPLEQFF